The subject of this entry is one TCR beta chain. Clones were read by immunoSEQ multiplex PCR, and TCRdb kept only the in-frame ones, dropping some. The sample holds roughly 40,000 clones, 75% to 90% seen once. This sample was included in a study of OX40 agonist ivuxolimab in advanced cancers. For the study at large: Three individuals attained partial responses, comprising one hepatocellular carcinoma case and two cutaneous melanoma cases.

Germline lookup yields CDR1 SGHNT and CDR2 YENEEA. Trimming removed 4 bases at V and 2 bases at J, with 12 bases between. The CDR3 runs to 14 residues. The chain uses TRBV11-3 and TRBJ2-7; D unresolved. The sample consisted of CD4+ or CD8+ T cells sorted from blood, taken in a trial of the OX40 agonist ivuxolimab. The origin of this receptor is an adult with an advanced solid tumor such as melanoma, head and neck, liver or kidney cancer. CDR3 nucleotides: TGTGCCAGCAGCTCAGCGATAGGTACCTACGAGCAGTACTTC. Residues: CASSSAIGTYEQYF. Together with reference TRBV11-3 and TRBJ2-7, the CDR3 gives the full variable domain: EAGVVQSPRYKIIEKKQPVAFWCNPISGHNTLYWYLQNLGQGPELLIRYENEEAVDDSQLPKDRFSAERLKGVDSTLKIQPAELGDSAVYLCASSSAIGTYEQYFGPGTRLTVT.